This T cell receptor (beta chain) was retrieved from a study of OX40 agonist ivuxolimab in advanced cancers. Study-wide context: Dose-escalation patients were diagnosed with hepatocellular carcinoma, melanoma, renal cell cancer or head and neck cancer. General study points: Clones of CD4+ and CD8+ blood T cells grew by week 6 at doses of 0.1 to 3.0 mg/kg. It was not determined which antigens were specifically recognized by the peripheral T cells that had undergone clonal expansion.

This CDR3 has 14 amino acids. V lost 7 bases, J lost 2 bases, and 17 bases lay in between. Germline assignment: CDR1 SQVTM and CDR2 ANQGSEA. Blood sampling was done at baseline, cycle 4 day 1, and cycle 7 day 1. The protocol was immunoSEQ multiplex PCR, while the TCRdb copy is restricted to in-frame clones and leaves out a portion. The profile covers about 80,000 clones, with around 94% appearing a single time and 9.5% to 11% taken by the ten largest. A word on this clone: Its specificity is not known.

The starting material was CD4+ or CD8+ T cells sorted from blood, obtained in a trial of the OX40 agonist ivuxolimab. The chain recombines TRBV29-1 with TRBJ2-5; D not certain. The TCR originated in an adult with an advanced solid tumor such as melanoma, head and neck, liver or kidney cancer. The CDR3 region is CSAQGFLGQETQYF. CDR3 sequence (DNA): TGCAGCGCCCAAGGGTTTTTAGGGCAAGAGACCCAGTACTTC.